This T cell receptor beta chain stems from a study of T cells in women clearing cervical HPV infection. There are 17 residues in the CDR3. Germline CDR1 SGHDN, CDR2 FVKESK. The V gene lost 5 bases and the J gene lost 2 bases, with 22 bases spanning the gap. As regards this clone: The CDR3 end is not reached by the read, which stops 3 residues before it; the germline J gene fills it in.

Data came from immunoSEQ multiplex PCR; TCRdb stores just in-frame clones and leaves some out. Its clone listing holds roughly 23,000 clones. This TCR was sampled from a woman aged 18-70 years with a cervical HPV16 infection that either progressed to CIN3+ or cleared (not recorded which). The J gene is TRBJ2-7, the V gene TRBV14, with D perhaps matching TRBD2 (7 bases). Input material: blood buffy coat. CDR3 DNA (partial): TGTGCCAGCAGCACACTCTGGAGGGGGGGCTCAACCTACGAG. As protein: CASSTLWRGGSTYE. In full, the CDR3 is CASSTLWRGGSTYEQYF.